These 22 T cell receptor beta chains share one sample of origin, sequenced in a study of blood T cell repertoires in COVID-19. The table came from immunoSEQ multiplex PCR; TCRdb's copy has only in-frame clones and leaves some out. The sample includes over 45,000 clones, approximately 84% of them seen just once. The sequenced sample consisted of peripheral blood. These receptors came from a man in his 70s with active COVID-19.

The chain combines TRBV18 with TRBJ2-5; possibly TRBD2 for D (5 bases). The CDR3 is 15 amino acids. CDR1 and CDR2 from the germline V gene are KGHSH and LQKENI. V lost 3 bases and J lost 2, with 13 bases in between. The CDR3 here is CASSPTKDFQETQYF. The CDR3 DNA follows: TGTGCCAGCTCACCTACGAAGGACTTTCAAGAGACCCAGTACTTC.

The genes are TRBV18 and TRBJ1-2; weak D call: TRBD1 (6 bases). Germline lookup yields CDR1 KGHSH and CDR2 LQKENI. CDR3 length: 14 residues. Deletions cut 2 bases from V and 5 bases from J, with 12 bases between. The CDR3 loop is CASSPNREGYGYTF. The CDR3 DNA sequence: TGTGCCAGCTCACCAAACAGGGAAGGGTATGGCTACACCTTC.

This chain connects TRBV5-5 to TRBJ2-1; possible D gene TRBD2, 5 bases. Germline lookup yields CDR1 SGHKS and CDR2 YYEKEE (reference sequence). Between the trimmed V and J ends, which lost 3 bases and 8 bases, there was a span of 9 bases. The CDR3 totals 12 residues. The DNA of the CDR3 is TGTGCCAGCAGCTACCCCGGGGATGAGCAGTTCTTC. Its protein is CASSYPGDEQFF. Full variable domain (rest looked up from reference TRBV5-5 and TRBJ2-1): DAGVTQSPTHLIKTRGQQVTLRCSPISGHKSVSWYQQVLGQGPQFIFQYYEKEERGRGNFPDRFSARQFPNYSSELNVNALLLGDSALYLCASSYPGDEQFFGPGTRLTVL.

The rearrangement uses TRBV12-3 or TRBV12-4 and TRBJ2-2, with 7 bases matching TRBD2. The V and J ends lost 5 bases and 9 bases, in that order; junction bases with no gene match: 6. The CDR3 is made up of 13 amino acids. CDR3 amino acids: CASSGAGARELFF. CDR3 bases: TGTGCCAGCAGTGGCGCGGGAGCCAGGGAGCTGTTTTTT.

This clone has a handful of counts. CDR3 in DNA: TGCGCCAGCAGCCAAGGTGAAGCAACTAGCACAGATACGCAGTATTTT. Translated: CASSQGEATSTDTQYF. This chain connects TRBV4-3 to TRBJ2-3; D is uncertain. There are 16 residues in the CDR3. Germline V lookup: CDR1 LGHNA, CDR2 YSLEER. V was cut by 1 base and J by 0 bases, with 11 bases left in between.

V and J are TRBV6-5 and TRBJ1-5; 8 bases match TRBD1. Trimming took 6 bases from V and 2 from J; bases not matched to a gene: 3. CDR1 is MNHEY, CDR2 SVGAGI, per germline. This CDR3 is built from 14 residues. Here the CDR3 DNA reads TGTGCCAGCAGCAGGGGGCATGGCAATCAGCCCCAGCATTTT. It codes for CASSRGHGNQPQHF.

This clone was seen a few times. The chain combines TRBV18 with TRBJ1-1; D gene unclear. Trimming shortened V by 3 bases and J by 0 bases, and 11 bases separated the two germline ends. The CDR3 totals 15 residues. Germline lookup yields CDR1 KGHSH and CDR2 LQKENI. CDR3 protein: CASSPSAGMNTEAFF. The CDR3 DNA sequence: TGTGCCAGCTCACCCAGTGCGGGGATGAACACTGAAGCTTTCTTT. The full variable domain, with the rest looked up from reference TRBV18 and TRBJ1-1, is NAGVMQNPRHLVRRRGQEARLRCSPMKGHSHVYWYRQLPEEGLKFMVYLQKENIIDESGMPKERFSAEFPKEGPSILRIQQVVRGDSAAYFCASSPSAGMNTEAFFGQGTRLTVV.

Written as DNA, the CDR3 is TGCGCCAGCAGCTTGGGACAGGGAATAGATACGCAGTATTTT. As protein: CASSLGQGIDTQYF. The chain joins TRBV5-1 to TRBJ2-3; 7 bases fit TRBD1. The CDR3 spans 14 residues. The trim removed 0 bases at V and 5 bases at J, leaving 3 bases unmatched. From germline, CDR1 is SGHRS and CDR2 YFSETQ.

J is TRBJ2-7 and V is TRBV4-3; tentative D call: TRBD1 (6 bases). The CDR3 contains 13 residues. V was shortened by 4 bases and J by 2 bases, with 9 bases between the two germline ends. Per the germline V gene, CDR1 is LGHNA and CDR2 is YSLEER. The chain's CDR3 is CASSRTAAYEQYF. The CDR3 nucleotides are TGCGCCAGCAGCCGGACAGCGGCCTACGAGCAGTACTTC.

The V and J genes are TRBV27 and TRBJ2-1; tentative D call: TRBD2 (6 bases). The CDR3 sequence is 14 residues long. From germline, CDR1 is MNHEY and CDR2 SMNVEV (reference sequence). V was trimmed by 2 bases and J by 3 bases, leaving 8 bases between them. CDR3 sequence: CASSLQGGYNEQFF. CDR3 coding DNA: TGTGCCAGCAGTTTACAGGGAGGCTACAATGAGCAGTTCTTC.

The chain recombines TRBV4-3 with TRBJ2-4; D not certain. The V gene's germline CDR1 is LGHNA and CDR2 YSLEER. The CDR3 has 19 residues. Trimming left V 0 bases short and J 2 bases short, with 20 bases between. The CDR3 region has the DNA TGCGCCAGCAGCCAAGAGAGAGACACCCTCTCGTCGTCCAAAAACATTCAGTACTTC. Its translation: CASSQERDTLSSSKNIQYF.

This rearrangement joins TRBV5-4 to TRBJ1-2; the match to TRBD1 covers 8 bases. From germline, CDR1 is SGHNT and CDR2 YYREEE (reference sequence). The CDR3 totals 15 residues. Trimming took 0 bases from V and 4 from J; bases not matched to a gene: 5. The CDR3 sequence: CASSLAGQVSYGYTF. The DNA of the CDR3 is TGTGCCAGCAGCTTGGCGGGACAGGTTAGCTATGGCTACACCTTC.

In nucleotides, the CDR3 is TGTGCCAGCAGTGTCAGGGCCACCGGGGAGCTGTTTTTT. Translation: CASSVRATGELFF. The rearrangement joins TRBV27 to TRBJ2-2; maybe TRBD1 (5 bases). This CDR3 comprises 13 residues. Germline V gives CDR1 MNHEY, CDR2 SMNVEV (reference sequence). Trimming shortened V by 5 bases and J by 4 bases, and 8 bases separated the two germline ends.

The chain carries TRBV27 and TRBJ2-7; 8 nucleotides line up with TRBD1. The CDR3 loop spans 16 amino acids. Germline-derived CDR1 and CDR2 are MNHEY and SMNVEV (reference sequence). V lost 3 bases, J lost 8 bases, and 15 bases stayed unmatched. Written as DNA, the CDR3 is TGTGCCAGCAGTTTGGGATGGAGGACAGGGTCTTCACAGCAGTACTTC. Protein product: CASSLGWRTGSSQQYF.

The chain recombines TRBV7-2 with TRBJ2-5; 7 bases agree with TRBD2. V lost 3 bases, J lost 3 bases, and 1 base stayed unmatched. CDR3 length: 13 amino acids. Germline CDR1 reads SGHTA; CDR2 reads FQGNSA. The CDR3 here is CASSFGLEETQYF. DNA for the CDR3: TGTGCCAGCAGCTTTGGACTAGAAGAGACCCAGTACTTC.

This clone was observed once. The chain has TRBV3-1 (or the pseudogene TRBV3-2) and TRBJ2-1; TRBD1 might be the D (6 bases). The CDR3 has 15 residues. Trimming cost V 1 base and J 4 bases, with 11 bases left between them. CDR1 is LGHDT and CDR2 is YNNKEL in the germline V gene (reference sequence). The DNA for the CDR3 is TGTGCCAGCAGCCAAGCGGCAGGGGCGTACAATGAGCAGTTCTTC. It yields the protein CASSQAAGAYNEQFF.

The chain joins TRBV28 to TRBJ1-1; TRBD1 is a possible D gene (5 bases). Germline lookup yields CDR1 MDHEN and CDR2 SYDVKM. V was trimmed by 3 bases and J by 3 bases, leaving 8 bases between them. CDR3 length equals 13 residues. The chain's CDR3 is CASSFGGYTEAFF. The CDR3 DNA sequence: TGTGCCAGCAGTTTCGGGGGTTACACTGAAGCTTTCTTT.

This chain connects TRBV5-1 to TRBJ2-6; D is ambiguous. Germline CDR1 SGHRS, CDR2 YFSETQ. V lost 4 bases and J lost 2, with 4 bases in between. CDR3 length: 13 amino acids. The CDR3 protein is CASSPAGANVLTF. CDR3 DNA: TGCGCCAGCAGCCCCGCTGGGGCCAACGTCCTGACTTTC.

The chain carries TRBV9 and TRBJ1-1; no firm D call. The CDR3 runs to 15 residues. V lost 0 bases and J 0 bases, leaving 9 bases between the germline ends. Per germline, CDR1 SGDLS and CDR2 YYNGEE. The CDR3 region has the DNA TGTGCCAGCAGCGTAGGGGGAGGTATGAACACTGAAGCTTTCTTT. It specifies CASSVGGGMNTEAFF.

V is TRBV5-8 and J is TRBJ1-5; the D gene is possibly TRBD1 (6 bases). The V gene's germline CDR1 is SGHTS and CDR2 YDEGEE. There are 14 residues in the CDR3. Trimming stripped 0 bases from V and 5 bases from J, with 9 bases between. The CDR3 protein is CASSLGDTDQPQHF. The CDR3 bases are TGTGCCAGCAGCTTGGGGGACACCGATCAGCCCCAGCATTTT.

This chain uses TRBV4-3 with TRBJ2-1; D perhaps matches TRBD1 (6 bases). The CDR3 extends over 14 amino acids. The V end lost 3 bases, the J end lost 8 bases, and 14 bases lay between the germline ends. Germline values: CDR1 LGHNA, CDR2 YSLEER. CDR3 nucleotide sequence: TGCGCCAGCAGCCAGGCGATACAGGGCTATGAGCAGTTCTTC. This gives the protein CASSQAIQGYEQFF.

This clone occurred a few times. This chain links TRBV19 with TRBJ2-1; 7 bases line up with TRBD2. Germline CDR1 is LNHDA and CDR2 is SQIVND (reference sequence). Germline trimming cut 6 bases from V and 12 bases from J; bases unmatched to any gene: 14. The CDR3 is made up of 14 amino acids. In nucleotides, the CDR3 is TGTGCCAGTAGCGTTGGCAGGACTAGTAACTTGCAGTTCTTC. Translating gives CASSVGRTSNLQFF. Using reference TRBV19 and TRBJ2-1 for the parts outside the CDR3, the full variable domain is DGGITQSPKYLFRKEGQNVTLSCEQNLNHDAMYWYRQDPGQGLRLIYYSQIVNDFQKGDIAEGYSVSREKKESFPLTVTSAQKNPTAFYLCASSVGRTSNLQFFGPGTRLTVL.